Below are 22 T cell receptor beta chains sequenced from a single sample in a study of cytomegalovirus exposure and HLA in healthy donors. PCR used 60 Vbeta primers and 13 Jbeta primers. Method: immunoSEQ multiplex PCR; TCRdb's copy keeps in-frame clones and lacks some. This sample contains about 82,000 clones. Sequences were obtained from PBMCs. All receptors come from a woman in her thirties in good health and CMV-seronegative.

The chain carries TRBV6-5 and TRBJ2-7; 7 positions match TRBD1. V was clipped by 6 bases and J by 5 bases; unmatched bases: 10. Germline V gene data show CDR1 as MNHEY and CDR2 as SVGAGI. The CDR3 is made up of 14 amino acids. The CDR3 DNA follows: TGTGCCAGCAGCCCGACAGGGCCGGCCAACGAGCAGTACTTC. This sequence encodes CASSPTGPANEQYF.

The gene calls are TRBV11-2 and TRBJ2-5, with TRBD2 identical over 11 bases. V dropped 5 bases and J dropped 2; count of bases not matched to a gene: 1. Germline loops: CDR1 SGHAT, CDR2 FQNNGV. The CDR3 sequence is 14 residues long. CDR3 region: CASSIAGGQETQYF. The CDR3 coding sequence is TGTGCCAGCAGCATAGCGGGGGGGCAAGAGACCCAGTACTTC.

The chain employs TRBV7-9 and TRBJ2-2; weak D call: TRBD1 (5 bases). CDR1 is SEHNR, CDR2 FQNEAQ, per germline (reference sequence). CDR3 length equals 14 residues. V shed 5 bases and J shed 6 bases, with 13 bases lying between them. The CDR3 is CASSPQGRAGELFF. The CDR3 coding sequence is TGTGCCAGCAGCCCCCAGGGTCGCGCCGGGGAGCTGTTTTTT.

To note about this clone: The junction differs from germline at one of its ends, possibly a read error. The sample has other DNA sequences that encode this CDR3 too. The chain joins TRBV29-1 to TRBJ1-2, with a possible D match to TRBD1 (5 bases). The V gene's germline CDR1 is SQVTM and CDR2 ANQGSEA. This CDR3 has 13 amino acids. CDR3 nucleotide sequence: TGTAGCGTTGAGGAGGGGCGCGTCTCTGGCTACACCTTC. Its translation is CSVEEGRVSGYTF.

This sequence joins TRBV30 and TRBJ1-2; 7 bases align to TRBD1. Germline assignment: CDR1 GTSNPN and CDR2 SVGIG (reference sequence). With V trimmed by 8 bases and J by 4 bases, 10 bases remained unmatched. The CDR3 totals 13 residues. CDR3 in DNA: TGTGCCCGGCACCGGGACAGACCCTATGGCTACACCTTC. Its protein product is CARHRDRPYGYTF.

The rearrangement joins TRBV19 to TRBJ1-2; D is uncertain. There are 13 residues in the CDR3. Germline assignment: CDR1 LNHDA and CDR2 SQIVND (reference sequence). V shed 5 bases and J shed 3 bases, with 10 bases lying between them. In DNA, the CDR3 is TGTGCCAGTAGTGCCAGGAGGGACTATGGCTACACCTTC. Translated, it gives CASSARRDYGYTF.

The gene calls are TRBV6-6 and TRBJ2-2; 10 bases map to TRBD1. The V gene's germline CDR1 is MNHNY and CDR2 SVGAGI (reference sequence). The CDR3 consists of 15 residues. The V and J ends lost 4 bases and 4 bases, in that order; junction bases with no gene match: 3. The CDR3 spells CASSFRTGGTGELFF. CDR3 in DNA: TGTGCCAGCAGTTTTAGGACAGGGGGCACCGGGGAGCTGTTTTTT.

This rearrangement joins TRBV25-1 to TRBJ1-2; D call uncertain. This CDR3 is built from 13 residues. Trimming took 4 bases from V and 4 from J, leaving 10 bases between them. Germline CDR1 MGHDK, CDR2 SYGVNS. The chain's CDR3 is CASSVQAGYGYTF. The CDR3 nucleotides are TGTGCCAGCAGTGTTCAGGCGGGCTATGGCTACACCTTC.

This chain uses TRBV18 with TRBJ1-1, with D possibly matching TRBD1 (6 bases). Germline values: CDR1 KGHSH, CDR2 LQKENI. V lost 4 bases and J lost 2, with 14 bases in between. There are 15 residues in the CDR3. CDR3 sequence (DNA): TGTGCCAGCTCACGATTGACAGGTGTCAACACTGAAGCTTTCTTT. This codes for CASSRLTGVNTEAFF.

This chain uses TRBV7-9 with TRBJ2-7; 15 positions agree with TRBD2. J gave up 2 bases and V 5 bases, and 4 bases lay outside the gene matches. Per the germline V gene, CDR1 is SEHNR and CDR2 is FQNEAQ (reference sequence). This CDR3 region has 16 residues. The CDR3 DNA sequence: TGTGCCAGCAGCGAGGGACTAGCGGGAGGTGCCTACGAGCAGTACTTC. Its translation: CASSEGLAGGAYEQYF.

The chain carries TRBV5-6 and TRBJ2-2; TRBD1 might be the D (5 bases). Germline V CDR1 and CDR2: SGHDT, YYEEEE. There are 18 residues in the CDR3. V lost 0 bases and J lost 0, with 15 bases in between. CDR3: CASSLGGHQFANTGELFF. Here the CDR3 DNA reads TGTGCCAGCAGCTTGGGGGGCCACCAGTTCGCGAACACCGGGGAGCTGTTTTTT.

The chain combines TRBV7-9 with TRBJ1-1; D remains unclear. The CDR3 length is 12 residues. The V end lost 2 bases, the J end lost 2 bases, and 3 bases lay between the germline ends. Germline values: CDR1 SEHNR, CDR2 FQNEAQ (reference sequence). The CDR3 nucleotides read TGTGCCAGCAGCTTATTAAACACTGAAGCTTTCTTT. Translating it yields CASSLLNTEAFF.

CDR3 sequence (DNA): TGTGCCAGTAGTGGACAGGGGGCCCTTTATGGCTACACCTTC. Its translation is CASSGQGALYGYTF. The chain combines TRBV19 with TRBJ1-2; 11 positions match TRBD1. The CDR3 is made up of 14 amino acids. V shed 5 bases and J 5 bases; nucleotides not matched to a gene: 4. Germline loops: CDR1 LNHDA, CDR2 SQIVND (reference sequence).

The chain joins TRBV7-2 to TRBJ1-2, with D possibly TRBD1 on 5 matching bases. Trimming cost V 4 bases and J 0 bases, with 12 bases left between them. Germline CDR1 is SGHTA and CDR2 is FQGNSA. The CDR3 has 15 residues. The CDR3 protein is CASSSYRKSNYGYTF. As DNA, the CDR3 is TGTGCCAGCAGCTCATACAGGAAATCTAACTATGGCTACACCTTC.

The DNA for the CDR3 is TGTGCCAGCAGGGGGACTAGCGGCTCCGGTAGTGAGTACTTC. Translation gives CASRGTSGSGSEYF. This chain uses TRBV2 with TRBJ2-7; 11 nucleotides match TRBD2. The CDR3 contains 14 residues. The V gene's germline CDR1 is SNHLY and CDR2 FYNNEI. With V trimmed by 6 bases and J by 11 bases, 12 bases remained unmatched.

The chain couples TRBV6-1 to TRBJ2-7; unclear D gene. This CDR3 has 13 residues. The ends were cut back, 3 bases at V and 2 bases at J, with 8 bases in the middle. The germline V gene has CDR1 MNHNS and CDR2 SASEGT. DNA for the CDR3: TGTGCCAGCAGTGATCCAAATCCCTACGAGCAGTACTTC. Its protein product is CASSDPNPYEQYF.

This sequence joins TRBV2 and TRBJ1-1, with D unclear. The V and J ends lost 6 bases and 1 base respectively, with 9 bases between them. The CDR3 runs to 13 residues. The V gene's germline CDR1 is SNHLY and CDR2 FYNNEI. The CDR3 coding sequence is TGTGCCAGCAGGAATAACAGGAACACTGAAGCTTTCTTT. This translates into CASRNNRNTEAFF.

The chain recombines TRBV15 with TRBJ1-5; TRBD1 matches at 7 bases. The V gene's germline CDR1 is LNHNV and CDR2 YYDKDF (reference sequence). Trimming removed 2 bases from V and 0 bases from J; junction bases left unmatched: 13. The CDR3 covers 19 residues. CDR3 in DNA: TGTGCCACCAGCAGAACCCACGGTTCGGGACAGCATAGCAATCAGCCCCAGCATTTT. As protein: CATSRTHGSGQHSNQPQHF.

This chain links TRBV13 with TRBJ1-2, with a possible D match to TRBD1 (6 bases). This CDR3 contains 13 residues. Germline CDR1 is PRHDT and CDR2 is FYEKMQ (reference sequence). V dropped 6 bases and J dropped 2 bases, with 10 bases sitting between them. CDR3 residues: CASSYGGNYGYTF. Here the CDR3 DNA reads TGTGCCAGCAGTTATGGGGGCAACTATGGCTACACCTTC.

The chain carries TRBV19 and TRBJ2-2; D is unclear. V lost 5 bases, J lost 1 base, and 20 bases lay in between. Germline CDR1 reads LNHDA; CDR2 reads SQIVND (reference sequence). There are 18 residues in the CDR3. The CDR3: CASSLSLSRNLNTGELFF. Written as DNA, the CDR3 is TGTGCCAGTAGTTTATCCCTTTCGCGGAACTTGAACACCGGGGAGCTGTTTTTT.

The chain carries TRBV30 and TRBJ1-5, with 7 bases matching TRBD1. This CDR3 has 14 amino acids. Looked up from germline, CDR1 is GTSNPN and CDR2 is SVGIG (reference sequence). V was pared by 1 base and J by 4 bases, with 4 bases of the junction left unmatched. The CDR3 loop is CAWSADRRNQPQHF. The CDR3 DNA reads as TGTGCCTGGAGTGCGGACAGGAGGAATCAGCCCCAGCATTTT.

For this clone: At one end, the junction sequence differs from germline, possibly due to a read error. V gene TRBV30 combines with J gene TRBJ2-5, with 10 bases that match TRBD2. The germline gives CDR1 GTSNPN, CDR2 SVGIG (reference sequence). The CDR3 contains 15 residues. The CDR3 DNA reads TGTGCCGGGAGTGCCCCCGGGACTAGCGAAGAGACCCAGTACTTC. It yields the protein CAGSAPGTSEETQYF. Variable domain in full (rest from reference TRBV30 and TRBJ2-5): SQTIHQWPATLVQPVGSPLSLECTVEGTSNPNLYWYRQAAGRGLQLLFYSVGIGQISSEVPQNLSASRPQDRQFILSSKKLLLSDSGFYLCAGSAPGTSEETQYFGPGTRLLVL.